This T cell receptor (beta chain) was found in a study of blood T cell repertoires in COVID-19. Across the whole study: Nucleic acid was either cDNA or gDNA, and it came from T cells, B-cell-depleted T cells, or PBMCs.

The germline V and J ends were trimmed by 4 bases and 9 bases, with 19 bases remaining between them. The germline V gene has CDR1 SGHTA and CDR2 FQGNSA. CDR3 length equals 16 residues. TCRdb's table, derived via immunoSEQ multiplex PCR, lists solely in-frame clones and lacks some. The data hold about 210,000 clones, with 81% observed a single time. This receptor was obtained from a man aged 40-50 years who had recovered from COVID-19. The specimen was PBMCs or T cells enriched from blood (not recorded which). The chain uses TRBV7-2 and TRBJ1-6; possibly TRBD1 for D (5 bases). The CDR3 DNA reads TGTGCCAGCAGCTCTAGGGGAGGCTGGGGTATTTCACCCCTCCACTTT. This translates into CASSSRGGWGISPLHF.